Listed below are T cell receptor beta chains from one sample, sequenced in a study of T-cell reconstitution after alpha-beta-depleted transplantation in children. TCRdb itself ran the PCR reads through MiXCR, one entry per CDR3 protein. The sample includes 200,000 or so distinct CDR3 sequences, just under 6.5% of them seen just once. The sequencing used PBMCs, collected before TCRalphabeta/CD19-depleted stem cell transplant. These receptors came from a girl under three years old with combined immunodeficiency, due to receive a stem cell transplant. The CDR3 runs from the conserved cysteine through the conserved F or W. D genes are given only for firm matches. Expanded clones get a size class; other rows say once, few or many, or leave the size out.

-	TRBV6-1	many	TRBJ1-6	CASSPDGYYYNSPLHF	TGTGCCAGCAGCCCGGACGGATACTACTATAATTCACCCCTCCACTTT
-	TRBV20-1	few	TRBJ1-2	CSARDSRGNYYGYTF	TGCAGTGCTAGAGATTCGCGGGGGAATTACTATGGCTACACCTTC
-	TRBV12-3/TRBV12-4	many	TRBJ2-6	CASSWTPEPLSGANVLTF	TGTGCCAGCAGTTGGACTCCGGAACCCCTCTCTGGGGCCAACGTCCTGACTTTC
-	TRBV5-1	many	TRBJ2-2	CASSLSPVPGELFF	TGCGCCAGCAGCTTGTCCCCTGTTCCCGGGGAGCTGTTTTTT
TRBD1	TRBV29-1	many	TRBJ1-3	CSVADRGPGNTIYF	TGCAGCGTGGCCGACAGGGGGCCTGGAAACACCATATATTTT
TRBD2	TRBV2	many	TRBJ2-7	CASSEPGLAGTYEQYF	TGTGCCAGCAGTGAACCTGGACTAGCGGGGACCTACGAGCAGTACTTC
TRBD1	TRBV11-3	many	TRBJ2-1	CASSPGTAYNEQFF	TGTGCCAGCAGCCCCGGGACAGCCTACAATGAGCAGTTCTTC
TRBD1	TRBV28	-	TRBJ1-1	CASSDRALETEAFF	TGTGCCAGCAGCGACAGGGCATTGGAGACTGAAGCTTTCTTT
-	TRBV29-1	many	TRBJ1-2	CSVGTAGSNYGYTF	TGCAGCGTTGGGACAGCGGGATCTAACTATGGCTACACCTTC
-	TRBV7-2	many	TRBJ2-7	CASSFASHEQYF	TGTGCCAGCAGCTTCGCTAGCCACGAGCAGTACTTC
TRBD1	TRBV7-2	-	TRBJ2-1	CASSATGGASQFF	TGTGCCAGCAGTGCGACAGGGGGCGCTTCGCAGTTCTTC
-	TRBV5-6	many	TRBJ2-3	CASSLVPTVSSTDTQYF	TGTGCCAGCAGCTTGGTCCCTACAGTGAGCAGCACAGATACGCAGTATTTT
-	TRBV7-6	few	TRBJ2-3	CASTSAPRGADTQYF	TGTGCCAGCACCTCGGCTCCCCGGGGTGCAGATACGCAGTATTTT
-	TRBV7-6	many	TRBJ2-7	CASSLAGHEQYF	TGTGCCAGCAGCTTAGCGGGTCACGAGCAGTACTTC
-	TRBV7-9	many	TRBJ2-3	CASSFVVTSTDTQYF	TGTGCCAGCAGCTTTGTGGTTACTAGCACAGATACGCAGTATTTT
-	TRBV21-1	many	TRBJ2-1	CASSKLGREQEAVYNEQFF	TGTGCCAGCAGCAAGTTAGGGAGGGAACAGGAGGCGGTTTACAATGAGCAGTTCTTC
-	TRBV7-2	many	TRBJ2-1	CASSSGYYRPGTEQFF	TGTGCCAGCAGCTCCGGATATTATAGACCCGGGACTGAGCAGTTCTTC
TRBD1	TRBV5-8	few	TRBJ2-4	CASSPWTGPFTKNIQYF	TGTGCCAGCAGCCCGTGGACAGGGCCTTTTACCAAAAACATTCAGTACTTC
TRBD2	TRBV7-2	many	TRBJ2-7	CASSVTSGGPYEQYF	TGTGCCAGCAGCGTAACTAGCGGGGGACCCTACGAGCAGTACTTC
TRBD2	TRBV7-9	many	TRBJ2-1	CASSFTSGINNEQFF	TGTGCCAGCAGCTTTACTAGCGGGATTAACAATGAGCAGTTCTTC
-	TRBV7-9	many	TRBJ2-1	CASSLVGWSSYNEQFF	TGTGCCAGCAGCTTAGTAGGATGGAGCTCCTACAATGAGCAGTTCTTC
-	TRBV29-1	many	TRBJ2-7	CSVLIANNYEQYF	TGCAGCGTTTTAATTGCTAATAACTACGAGCAGTACTTC
-	TRBV20-1	many	TRBJ2-7	CSARAVNYEQYF	TGCAGTGCTAGGGCAGTTAACTACGAGCAGTACTTC
-	TRBV18	-	TRBJ1-5	CASSPSGYSNQPQHF	TGTGCCAGCTCACCCTCGGGTTATAGCAATCAGCCCCAGCATTTT
-	TRBV28	many	TRBJ2-7	CASLPPGWRGTSYEQYF	TGTGCCAGCTTACCCCCAGGATGGCGGGGAACCTCCTACGAGCAGTACTTC
-	TRBV20-1	-	TRBJ2-2	CCAKGQVSTGELFF	TGCTGTGCTAAGGGGCAGGTATCGACCGGGGAGCTGTTTTTT
-	TRBV12-3/TRBV12-4	many	TRBJ1-2	CASSPRDLYGYTF	TGTGCCAGCAGTCCACGAGACCTCTATGGCTACACCTTC
-	TRBV7-8	many	TRBJ1-2	CASSLWGRINYGYTF	TGTGCCAGCAGCTTATGGGGACGCATTAACTATGGCTACACCTTC
TRBD1	TRBV4-2	many	TRBJ2-7	CASSQAGTGSYEQYF	TGTGCCAGCAGCCAAGCCGGGACAGGCTCCTACGAGCAGTACTTC
-	TRBV30	few	TRBJ1-1	CAWISGLEAFF	TGTGCCTGGATCAGTGGCCTAGAAGCTTTCTTT
-	TRBV29-1	many	TRBJ1-1	CSVELNTEAFF	TGCAGCGTTGAGCTAAACACTGAAGCTTTCTTT
-	TRBV12-3/TRBV12-4	many	TRBJ1-5	CASSLTPQPQHF	TGTGCCAGCAGTTTGACCCCTCAGCCCCAGCATTTT
-	TRBV19	many	TRBJ1-5	CASSGQRGSNQPQHF	TGTGCCAGTAGTGGACAGCGAGGGAGCAATCAGCCCCAGCATTTT
TRBD1	TRBV5-6	many	TRBJ2-2	CASSLDRGPVFTGELFF	TGTGCCAGCAGCTTGGACAGGGGCCCCGTTTTCACCGGGGAGCTGTTTTTT
TRBD2	TRBV25-1	few	TRBJ2-1	CASTQPRRLAEIEQFF	TGTGCCAGCACCCAACCCCGAAGACTAGCGGAGATTGAGCAGTTCTTC
-	TRBV7-2	many	TRBJ1-2	CASSLELGSGYGYTF	TGTGCCAGCAGCTTAGAATTAGGTTCAGGTTATGGCTACACCTTC
-	TRBV5-1	few	TRBJ2-7	CASSLRYFLYEQYF	TGCGCCAGCAGCTTGCGTTACTTTCTATACGAGCAGTACTTC
TRBD2	TRBV12-3/TRBV12-4	-	TRBJ2-1	CASSLPSGRAVAYNEQFF	TGTGCCAGCAGTTTACCTAGCGGGAGGGCCGTAGCCTACAATGAGCAGTTCTTC
TRBD2	TRBV7-3	many	TRBJ2-1	CASSLGLATDNEQFF	TGTGCCAGCAGCTTGGGACTAGCGACAGACAATGAGCAGTTCTTC
-	TRBV7-6	many	TRBJ2-5	CASSLGDTRLGLETQYF	TGTGCCAGCAGCTTAGGAGACACTCGTCTTGGGTTGGAGACCCAGTACTTC
-	TRBV29-1	many	TRBJ2-5	CSVVGLWEETQYF	TGCAGCGTCGTTGGTCTCTGGGAAGAGACCCAGTACTTC
TRBD2	TRBV20-1	many	TRBJ2-1	CSARGPGTSGRKSYNEQFF	TGCAGTGCTAGAGGGCCGGGGACTAGCGGGAGGAAGTCCTACAATGAGCAGTTCTTC
TRBD1	TRBV29-1	many	TRBJ1-2	CSVAGGAGYTF	TGCAGCGTTGCAGGGGGGGCTGGCTACACCTTC
-	TRBV5-1	many	TRBJ2-1	CASSLWASDEQFF	TGCGCCAGCAGCTTGTGGGCTAGCGATGAGCAGTTCTTC